These 15 T cell receptor beta chains share one sample of origin, sequenced in a study of monozygotic twins with inflammatory bowel disease. TCRdb reanalyzed the 5' RACE reads and collapses them to one entry per CDR3 protein, without DNA. This listing includes over 100,000 distinct CDR3 sequences. The material sequenced was blood. The source is a human donor with ulcerative colitis or Crohn's disease, or a healthy co-twin of an affected twin (not recorded which).

The chain links TRBV29-1 to TRBJ1-1. CDR1 is SQVTM and CDR2 is ANQGSEA in the germline V gene. CDR3 size: 14 residues. This chain's CDR3 is CSARGGEGYTEAFF.

The CDR3 loop reads CASSKIQGPYEQYF. V gene TRBV5-6 combines with J gene TRBJ2-7. The CDR3 covers 14 residues. Germline CDR1 SGHDT, CDR2 YYEEEE.

The chain joins TRBV4-3 to TRBJ2-1; the TCRdb call, TRBD1, lacks DNA for checking. From germline, CDR1 is LGHNA and CDR2 YSLEER. This CDR3 has 13 residues. CDR3 sequence: CASSGRGRDEQFF.

V usage is TRBV7-2 and J usage is TRBJ2-5; the TCRdb call, TRBD2, lacks DNA for checking. Looked up from germline, CDR1 is SGHTA and CDR2 is FQGNSA. The CDR3 is made up of 22 amino acids. Here the CDR3 reads CASSYSSASGSGLSPKDRTQYF.

This sequence joins TRBV24-1 and TRBJ2-3; TCRdb's D call of TRBD1 is untestable without DNA. This CDR3 has 15 amino acids. Germline loops: CDR1 KGHDR, CDR2 SFDVKD. CDR3 protein: CATSVSRGSTDTQYF.

The chain has TRBV6-5 and TRBJ2-2. The CDR3 totals 14 residues. Germline V gene sequence: CDR1 MNHEY, CDR2 SVGAGI. The CDR3 is CASSYSYETGELFF.

This chain connects TRBV6-1 to TRBJ1-6; TCRdb picks TRBD1, but there is no DNA to check that call. CDR1 and CDR2 from the germline V gene are MNHNS and SASEGT. CDR3 length: 16 amino acids. The CDR3: CASSEKGATDNSPLHF.

The rearrangement uses TRBV3-1 and TRBJ2-3; TCRdb proposes TRBD1, but this gene call is untestable without DNA. The CDR3 loop spans 15 amino acids. Germline V lookup: CDR1 LGHDT, CDR2 YNNKEL (reference sequence). CDR3 in amino acids: CASSQKRGAPDTQYF.

V gene TRBV29-1 combines with J gene TRBJ2-5; TCRdb picks TRBD1, but there is no DNA to check that call. Germline CDR1 SQVTM, CDR2 ANQGSEA. The CDR3 contains 12 residues. Here the CDR3 reads CSVGSGGETQYF.

The chain employs TRBV4-2 and TRBJ2-3; lacking DNA, the TRBD2 call made by TCRdb goes unchecked. The CDR3 is 17 residues long. Per germline, CDR1 LGHNA and CDR2 YNFKEQ. The CDR3 region is CASSQDSGAGHTDTQYF.

The rearrangement links TRBV28 to TRBJ2-6. The CDR3 extends over 15 amino acids. Germline lookup yields CDR1 MDHEN and CDR2 SYDVKM. This CDR3 reads CASTEFDSGANVLTF. Together with reference TRBV28 and TRBJ2-6, the CDR3 gives the full variable domain: DVKVTQSSRYLVKRTGEKVFLECVQDMDHENMFWYRQDPGLGLRLIYFSYDVKMKEKGDIPEGYSVSREKKERFSLILESASTNQTSMYLCASTEFDSGANVLTFGAGSRLTVL.

This clonotype registers medium-sized by frequency. V and J are TRBV20-1 and TRBJ2-3. CDR1 is DFQATT, CDR2 SNEGSKA, per germline (reference sequence). The CDR3 contains 13 residues. The CDR3 sequence: CSALKGKADTQYF.

V and J are TRBV7-6 and TRBJ2-7; TCRdb's assignment of TRBD1 cannot be checked, as there is no DNA. Germline CDR1 is SGHVS and CDR2 is FNYEAQ. There are 15 residues in the CDR3. CDR3 sequence reads: CASSLGRTGSGEQYF.

The genes are TRBV20-1 and TRBJ1-5; TCRdb lists TRBD1, though no DNA is available to test this call. Germline CDR1 is DFQATT and CDR2 is SNEGSKA (reference sequence). The CDR3 length is 15 residues. CDR3 in amino acids: CSARSVTGHRQPQHF.

The J gene is TRBJ1-1, the V gene TRBV20-1. This CDR3 is 16 amino acids long. CDR1 and CDR2 from the germline V gene are DFQATT and SNEGSKA (reference sequence). The chain's CDR3 is CSARDVLERVNTEAFF.